Sequencing of this TCR beta chain was carried out in a study of breast tumors, draining lymph nodes, adjacent tissues. From the multiplex PCR reads, TCRdb called clonotypes with MiXCR, one entry per CDR3 protein. Of tens of thousands of distinct CDR3 sequences detected, under 25% appear once; the ten largest clones hold less than 3%. This clonotype was seen many times. Axillary draining lymph nodes of breast cancer patients supplied the node samples. This clonotype was sampled from a female donor with breast cancer. Some clones in this sample may be carry-over from other donors' samples. The sample consisted of axillary lymph node tissue.

The CDR3 bases are TGCAGTGCTAGAGGGTTGAGGAACAATCAGCCCCAGCATTTT. Translation: CSARGLRNNQPQHF. The gene calls are TRBV20-1 and TRBJ1-5; no reliable D call. Germline loops: CDR1 DFQATT, CDR2 SNEGSKA (reference sequence). The V end lost 1 base, the J end lost 3 bases, and 10 bases lay between the germline ends. The CDR3 extends over 14 amino acids.